This T cell receptor (beta chain) was profiled in a study of early T cells in non-severe SARS-CoV-2 infection. This CDR3 has 15 amino acids. Deletions cut 2 bases from V and 1 base from J, with 11 bases between. Per the germline V gene, CDR1 is MDHEN and CDR2 is SYDVKM. This clonotype was observed many times. Its antigen is unidentified. The protocol attached unique molecular identifiers to individual cDNA molecules. TCRdb used MiXCR to reprocess the 5' RACE reads, holding one entry per CDR3 protein. The table shows roughly 70,000 distinct CDR3 sequences, with approximately 12% occurring only once. Study-wide results and limits: VDJdb matching skewed toward anti-spike CD8 responses, missing private and CD4 specificities.

The material sequenced was whole blood. The clonotype was recovered from an adult who was a healthcare worker with PCR-confirmed SARS-CoV-2 infection or an uninfected control (not recorded which). V usage is TRBV28 and J usage is TRBJ2-5, with TRBD1 as a possible D gene (6 bases). The CDR3 loop is CASSLLTGSQETQYF. CDR3 DNA sequence: TGTGCCAGCAGTTTACTGACAGGCTCCCAAGAGACCCAGTACTTC.